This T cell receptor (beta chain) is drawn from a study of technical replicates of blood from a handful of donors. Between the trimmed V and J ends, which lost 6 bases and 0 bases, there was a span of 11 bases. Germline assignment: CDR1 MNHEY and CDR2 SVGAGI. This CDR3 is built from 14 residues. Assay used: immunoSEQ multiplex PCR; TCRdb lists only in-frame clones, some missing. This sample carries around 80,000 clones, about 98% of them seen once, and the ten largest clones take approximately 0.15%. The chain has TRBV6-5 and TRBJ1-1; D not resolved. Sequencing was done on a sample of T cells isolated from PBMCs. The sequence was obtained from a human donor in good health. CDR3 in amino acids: CASRTLLMNTEAFF. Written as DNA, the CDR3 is TGTGCCAGCAGAACCCTACTCATGAACACTGAAGCTTTCTTT.